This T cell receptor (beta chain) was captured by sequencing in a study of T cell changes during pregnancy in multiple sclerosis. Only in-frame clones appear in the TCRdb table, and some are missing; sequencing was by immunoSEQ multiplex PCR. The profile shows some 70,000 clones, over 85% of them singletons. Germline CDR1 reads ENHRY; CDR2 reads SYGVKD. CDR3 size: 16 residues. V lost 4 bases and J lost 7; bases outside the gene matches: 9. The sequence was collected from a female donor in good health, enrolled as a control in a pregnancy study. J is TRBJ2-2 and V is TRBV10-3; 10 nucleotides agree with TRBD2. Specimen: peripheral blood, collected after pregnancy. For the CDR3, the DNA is TGTGCCATCAGTGTAGCTAGCGGGAGAACTGTCGGGGAGCTGTTTTTT. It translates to CAISVASGRTVGELFF.